The subject of this entry is one TCR beta chain. Its target is unknown. Assay used: immunoSEQ multiplex PCR; TCRdb lists only in-frame clones, some missing. The data show 1,400 to 1,500 clones, with about 92% seen just once and roughly 7.9% held by the top ten. The data were taken from a study of graft-versus-host responses after intestinal transplantation. Study details: Recipients got multivisceral, liver-intestinal, or isolated intestinal transplants. Every recipient had anti-thymocyte globulin induction and two to four years of tacrolimus plus steroids.

The CDR3 is 15 residues long. Germline loops: CDR1 MGHRA, CDR2 YSYEKL. V gave up 2 bases and J gave up 4 bases, with 11 bases separating them. Notes on the study in general: Allograft graft-versus-host to host-versus-graft clonal ratios ran high in patients with graft-donor T cell macrochimerism.

The rearrangement joins TRBV4-1 to TRBJ2-2, with D tentatively TRBD2 (6 bases). Sequencing used PBMCs, obtained 8 days after intestinal transplant. This sequence was found in a human patient who received an intestinal transplant, so some T cells may come from the graft donor. The CDR3 sequence is CASSQHRESTGELFF. CDR3 coding DNA: TGCGCCAGCAGCCAACACCGGGAGAGCACCGGGGAGCTGTTTTTT.